A selection of T cell receptor beta chains follows, all from one sample in a study of T cells after yellow fever vaccination. TCRdb passed the 5' RACE reads through MiXCR, listing each CDR3 protein once. The sample shows 50,000 to 75,000 distinct CDR3 sequences, approximately 6.5% of them seen only once. The sample consisted of CD8+ T cells sorted from PBMCs, taken on the day of the first yellow fever vaccination. Receptors were obtained from a young man who received the YFV17D yellow fever vaccine. The CDR3 runs from the conserved cysteine through the conserved F or W. A D gene is named only where the DNA matches it firmly. A row's size may be missing; if present it is once, few, many or a size class.

>TRBV5-1|NA|TRBJ2-1|many
TGCGCCAGCAGCTTGGAAGTAGGGTTACCCTCCTACAATGAGCAGTTCTTC
CASSLEVGLPSYNEQFF
>TRBV7-9|NA|TRBJ2-3|NA
TGTGCCAGCAACCACAAGGGTCTCCCAGATACGCAGTATTTT
CASNHKGLPDTQYF
>TRBV6-2/TRBV6-3|TRBD1|TRBJ2-5|NA
TGTGCCAGCAGTTATTGGACAGGCCCAGAGACCCAGTACTTC
CASSYWTGPETQYF
>TRBV7-2|NA|TRBJ1-1|many
TGTGCCAGCAGCTCGACCGGGACTGCACTTCGAGAAGCTTTCTTT
CASSSTGTALREAFF
>TRBV10-3|NA|TRBJ2-1|many
TGTGCCATCAGTGAAGCGGTGACAGACAATGAGCAGTTCTTC
CAISEAVTDNEQFF
>TRBV5-1|TRBD2|TRBJ2-5|few
TGCGCCAGCAGCCCGGGACTAGCGGGGGGAGAGACCCAGTACTTC
CASSPGLAGGETQYF
>TRBV30|TRBD2|TRBJ2-1|few
TGTGCGGGCCTCGCGGGGGGGCATTCTGAGCAGTTCTTC
CAGLAGGHSEQFF
>TRBV2|NA|TRBJ2-5|NA
TGTGCCAGCAGGACCGGGACCACCGTCCAAGAGACCCAGTACTTC
CASRTGTTVQETQYF
>TRBV13|TRBD2|TRBJ2-1|few
TGTGCCAGCAGCGCCCCCCCGGGACTAGCGGTTGGGACTGAGCAGTTCTTC
CASSAPPGLAVGTEQFF
>TRBV9|TRBD1|TRBJ1-1|many
TGTGCCAGCAGCGCCCGAACAGGGGGTAACACTGAAGCTTTCTTT
CASSARTGGNTEAFF